This T cell receptor (beta chain) came from a study of T cells in Graves' hyperthyroidism and ophthalmopathy. Study-wide results and caveats: For ophthalmopathy, model prediction preceded onset by a median 6.5 months.

To note about this clonotype: The antigen is not known.

Preceding any ophthalmopathy symptoms, the blood sample dates from first hyperthyroidism diagnosis. TCR beta CDR3 region amplification was performed from RNA transcripts. Researchers ran a first-round RT-PCR on the TCR CDR3 using the HTBI primer set. TCRdb used MiXCR to reprocess the multiplex PCR reads, holding one entry per CDR3 protein. The profile shows under 450,000 distinct CDR3 sequences, 13% of them singletons. This CDR3 spans 11 amino acids. V was shortened by 5 bases and J by 13 bases, with 13 bases between the two germline ends. Per the germline V gene, CDR1 is SEHNR and CDR2 is FQNEAQ (reference sequence).

Source material: blood. The source is a man younger than 45 with Graves' hyperthyroidism that later progressed to Graves' ophthalmopathy. This chain uses TRBV7-9 with TRBJ2-3; D gene unclear. CDR3 nucleotide sequence: TGTGCCAGCAGCCTCGACATCTTGAAGTATTTT. Protein product: CASSLDILKYF.